This T cell receptor beta chain was captured by sequencing in a study of cytomegalovirus exposure and HLA in healthy donors. General study results and limits: Earlier analysis found most TCR beta V segments productive about 87% or about 30% of the time. In a later analysis, specific HLA alleles were associated with over 15,000 TCR beta sequences at a 0.05 false discovery rate. An apparent linkage of common viral pathogens to several of the most significant clusters emerged in a later analysis.

CDR1 and CDR2 from the germline V gene are MNHNS and SASEGT. Trimming shortened V by 4 bases and J by 4 bases, and 17 bases separated the two germline ends. The CDR3 is 16 amino acids. Points on this clone: Its antigen is unknown.

The study ran its PCR with 60 Vbeta and 13 Jbeta primers. The protocol was immunoSEQ multiplex PCR, while the TCRdb copy is restricted to in-frame clones and leaves out a portion. This table holds about 200,000 clones, 75% to 90% found once. The chain is built from TRBV6-1 and TRBJ1-5; D ambiguous. The origin of this receptor is a woman in her 30s in good health and CMV-seronegative. Sequenced: PBMCs. CDR3 DNA sequence: TGTGCCAGCAGTGGGCCCTTTTCTACAGTTAATCAGCCCCAGCATTTT. This codes for CASSGPFSTVNQPQHF.